The 18 T cell receptor beta chains reported below all come from one sample, sequenced in a study of CD8 T cells in Susac syndrome. 0.5 to 1 ug RNA was reverse transcribed with random hexamers. TCRdb passed the immunoSEQ multiplex PCR reads through MiXCR, listing each CDR3 protein once. Of about 73,000 distinct CDR3 sequences in the sample, roughly 95% were seen once. Sequencing was performed on CD8+ T cells from PBMCs. The origin of the receptors is a human donor with multiple sclerosis.

This sequence joins TRBV11-2 and TRBJ2-1; 8 bases are shared with TRBD2. The germline gives CDR1 SGHAT, CDR2 FQNNGV. The CDR3 extends over 16 amino acids. The V segment lost 5 bases and the J segment 0 bases; nucleotides outside the gene matches: 6. The CDR3 is CASSSSGESSYNEQFF. The CDR3 region has the DNA TGTGCCAGCAGCAGTAGCGGGGAAAGCTCCTACAATGAGCAGTTCTTC.

This rearrangement joins TRBV14 to TRBJ1-2; weak D call: TRBD1 (5 bases). CDR3 length: 15 residues. Germline CDR1 SGHDN, CDR2 FVKESK. Trimming pared 1 base from V and 6 bases from J, leaving 15 bases between. The CDR3 reads CASSQVGGIQDGYTF. As DNA, the CDR3 is TGTGCCAGCAGCCAAGTTGGGGGAATTCAGGATGGCTACACCTTC.

The chain combines TRBV3-1 with TRBJ2-5, with 8 nucleotides matching TRBD1. Germline V gene data show CDR1 as LGHDT and CDR2 as YNNKEL (reference sequence). The length of the CDR3 is 16 residues. The V segment lost 3 bases and the J segment 5 bases; nucleotides outside the gene matches: 11. CDR3 in amino acids: CASSQKVGQGMETQYF. The CDR3 nucleotides are TGTGCCAGCAGCCAGAAGGTCGGACAGGGTATGGAGACCCAGTACTTC.

V usage is TRBV5-4 and J usage is TRBJ1-5; TRBD1 matches at 10 bases. V trimming: 5 bases; J trimming: 6 bases; junction bases outside the gene matches: 2. The CDR3 length is 13 residues. Germline CDR1 is SGHNT and CDR2 is YYREEE (reference sequence). The DNA for the CDR3 is TGTGCCAGCAGTAGGGACAGGGGTCAGCCCCAGCATTTT. Translated: CASSRDRGQPQHF.

The chain links TRBV5-1 to TRBJ1-3; maybe TRBD1 (5 bases). Looked up from germline, CDR1 is SGHRS and CDR2 is YFSETQ. The CDR3 covers 15 residues. The V gene lost 5 bases and the J gene lost 2 bases, with 14 bases spanning the gap. The CDR3, as DNA: TGCGCCAGCAGGGCTAATAAGGGGACTGGAAACACCATATATTTT. This encodes CASRANKGTGNTIYF.

The chain carries TRBV27 and TRBJ2-5; no firm D call. The germline CDR1 and CDR2 sequences are MNHEY and SMNVEV (reference sequence). Deletions cut 7 bases from V and 0 bases from J, with 9 bases between. The CDR3 contains 13 residues. This chain's CDR3 is CASTPGNQETQYF. In DNA form, the CDR3 reads TGTGCCAGCACCCCGGGTAACCAAGAGACCCAGTACTTC.

The chain joins TRBV2 to TRBJ1-1; tentatively, D is TRBD1 (5 bases). Trimming stripped 3 bases from V and 1 base from J, with 15 bases between. CDR1 and CDR2 (germline): SNHLY, FYNNEI. This CDR3 has 16 residues. The CDR3 DNA follows: TGTGCCAGCAGTGACATGGCGGTAGGGGCGAACACTGAAGCTTTCTTT. Translated, it gives CASSDMAVGANTEAFF.

The genes are TRBV3-1 and TRBJ2-7; the match to TRBD1 covers 8 bases. V lost 6 bases, J lost 1 base, and 8 bases stayed unmatched. CDR3 size: 15 residues. CDR1 LGHDT and CDR2 YNNKEL come from the germline V gene (reference sequence). CDR3 in amino acids: CASSRPGQGSYEQYF. Here the CDR3 DNA reads TGTGCCAGCAGTCGCCCCGGACAGGGTTCCTACGAGCAGTACTTC.

The gene calls are TRBV11-2 and TRBJ2-7; D is perhaps TRBD2 (6 bases). The CDR3 is 15 amino acids. Germline CDR1 SGHAT, CDR2 FQNNGV. The V and J ends lost 0 bases and 3 bases respectively, with 12 bases between them. CDR3 sequence (DNA): TGTGCCAGCAGCTTAGAGTACGGGAGTGGCTACGAGCAGTACTTC. Protein sequence: CASSLEYGSGYEQYF.

This rearrangement joins TRBV9 to TRBJ1-2; 8 positions match TRBD1. Germline CDR1 SGDLS, CDR2 YYNGEE. The CDR3 totals 15 residues. The trim removed 0 bases at V and 6 bases at J, leaving 7 bases unmatched. This CDR3 reads CASSVGGQGKDGYTF. As DNA, the CDR3 is TGTGCCAGCAGCGTAGGCGGACAGGGAAAGGATGGCTACACCTTC.

The V and J genes are TRBV5-1 and TRBJ2-2; 8 bases fit TRBD2. Germline V gives CDR1 SGHRS, CDR2 YFSETQ. Germline trimming cut 4 bases from V and 2 bases from J; bases unmatched to any gene: 13. The CDR3 loop spans 18 amino acids. The CDR3 loop is CASSPIPGLERNTGELFF. CDR3 coding DNA: TGCGCCAGCAGCCCGATCCCGGGACTAGAGCGTAACACCGGGGAGCTGTTTTTT.

Note on this clonotype: An end of the junction differs from the germline gene, which may be a read error. This chain uses TRBV29-1 with TRBJ2-5; D may be TRBD2 (5 bases). The CDR3 runs 15 residues. Germline CDR1 and CDR2: SQVTM and ANQGSEA. The CDR3 DNA is TGCAGCGTTCAAGAACGGGGAAGCTTCGAGGAGACCCAGTACTTC. Its protein is CSVQERGSFEETQYF.

The chain is built from TRBV27 and TRBJ1-1; a weak D match, TRBD1 (5 bases). The CDR3 contains 12 residues. V lost 8 bases, J lost 4 bases, and 11 bases lay in between. The V gene's germline CDR1 is MNHEY and CDR2 SMNVEV (reference sequence). The CDR3 loop reads CASFLGATEAFF. DNA of the CDR3: TGTGCCAGCTTTCTAGGGGCCACTGAAGCTTTCTTT.

This clonotype was counted once. V is TRBV11-3 and J is TRBJ2-1; D unresolved. This CDR3 is built from 13 residues. Deletions cut 5 bases from V and 7 bases from J, with 12 bases between. CDR1 is SGHNT, CDR2 YENEEA, per germline. Here the CDR3 reads CASSDSKGNEQFF. CDR3 nucleotide sequence: TGTGCCAGCAGCGATTCGAAAGGGAATGAGCAGTTCTTC.

This clonotype was seen only a few times. The CDR3, as DNA: TGCGCCAGCAGCTTCGGGTTCTCAAACACTGAAGCTTTCTTT. Amino acids: CASSFGFSNTEAFF. The rearrangement uses TRBV5-1 and TRBJ1-1; D ambiguous. The CDR3 covers 14 residues. Germline V gene lookup returns CDR1 SGHRS and CDR2 YFSETQ. V lost 2 bases and J 2 bases, leaving 10 bases between the germline ends.

V usage is TRBV12-3 or TRBV12-4 and J usage is TRBJ2-1; D ambiguous. CDR3 length: 12 amino acids. V gave up 7 bases and J gave up 8 bases, with 12 bases separating them. The CDR3 protein is CASTFKVHEQFF. The CDR3 bases are TGTGCCAGCACCTTCAAGGTTCATGAGCAGTTCTTC.

The CDR3 bases are TGTGCCAGCAGTTTATCCACAGGGTATAGCAATCAGCCCCAGCATTTT. Translated, it gives CASSLSTGYSNQPQHF. This sequence joins TRBV27 and TRBJ1-5; possibly TRBD1 for D (6 bases). With 0 bases removed from V and 0 bases from J, the gap between germline ends came to 9 bases. The CDR3 is 16 residues long. Germline CDR1 reads MNHEY; CDR2 reads SMNVEV (reference sequence).

This rearrangement joins TRBV11-2 to TRBJ2-6, with 7 bases fitting TRBD2. Germline V gene lookup returns CDR1 SGHAT and CDR2 FQNNGV. The CDR3 is 16 residues long. The J segment lost 3 bases and the V segment lost 8 bases, leaving 10 bases of the junction unmatched. This CDR3 is CASAMPGGNGANVLTF. In DNA, the CDR3 is TGTGCCAGCGCGATGCCGGGGGGAAATGGGGCCAACGTCCTGACTTTC.